This record concerns one T cell receptor (beta chain) sequence. Antigen: not known. The CDR3 consists of 15 residues. Germline lookup yields CDR1 SGHRS and CDR2 YFSETQ. Template switching was used to attach UMIs, which incorporated a 6-nucleotide sample barcode. TCRdb re-called the 5' RACE reads and shows each CDR3 protein once, DNA omitted. This sample's table reports some 150,000 distinct CDR3 sequences. The record originates from a study of monozygotic twins with inflammatory bowel disease. Study observations and caveats: The inverse Simpson measure of TCRbeta diversity was lower in IBD patients than in healthy co-twins. With others, IBD patients shared fewer clonotypes than healthy twins did, especially with disease activity.

The chain has TRBV5-1 and TRBJ2-7; as DNA is missing, the TRBD1 call by TCRdb cannot be tested. The specimen sequenced was blood. The origin of this receptor is a human donor with ulcerative colitis or Crohn's disease, or a healthy co-twin of an affected twin (not recorded which). CDR3 residues: CASSLETGSFYEQYF.